A single sample gave rise to the 3 T cell receptor beta chains below, sequenced in a study of neurological immune-mediated disorders. TCRdb used MiXCR to reprocess the 5' RACE reads, holding one entry per CDR3 protein. The sample shows tens of thousands of distinct CDR3 sequences, 9% to 10% of them seen only once. Time point in this sample: longitudinal time-point 1 (baseline). Sample: PBMCs. The source is a woman between 35 and 50 years old in good health.

Many counts were recorded for this clonotype. J is TRBJ2-6 and V is TRBV4-3; maybe TRBD2 (5 bases). Germline V gene data show CDR1 as LGHNA and CDR2 as YSLEER. Trimming took 0 bases from V and 0 from J, leaving 12 bases between them. The CDR3 has 18 residues. In DNA, the CDR3 is TGCGCCAGCAGCCAAGAACCTACGGGGATCTCTGGGGCCAACGTCCTGACTTTC. This codes for CASSQEPTGISGANVLTF.

This clonotype was counted at least ten times. This sequence joins TRBV12-3 or TRBV12-4 and TRBJ2-5, with 7 bases matching TRBD2. V shed 7 bases and J 1 base; nucleotides not matched to a gene: 12. There are 16 residues in the CDR3. CDR3 residues: CASTPFQRELQETQYF. The CDR3 nucleotides are TGTGCCAGCACCCCTTTTCAGCGGGAACTCCAAGAGACCCAGTACTTC.

V and J are TRBV20-1 and TRBJ2-7; D remains ambiguous. The CDR3 spans 16 residues. Trimming shortened V by 0 bases and J by 2 bases, and 17 bases separated the two germline ends. Germline-derived CDR1 and CDR2 are DFQATT and SNEGSKA (reference sequence). CDR3: CSARDQTVLEAYEQYF. The CDR3 DNA reads TGCAGTGCTAGAGATCAAACCGTGCTGGAAGCCTACGAGCAGTACTTC.